The present entry profiles one T cell receptor (beta chain) with its context. Its antigen remains unknown. The CDR3 runs to 10 residues. CDR1 and CDR2 from the germline V gene are MNHEY and SMNVEV (reference sequence). Trimming pared 6 bases from V and 9 bases from J, leaving 8 bases between. This specimen comes from a study of cytomegalovirus exposure and HLA in healthy donors. PCR amplification relied on 60 Vbeta primers (plus 13 Jbeta primers). TCRdb's table, derived via immunoSEQ multiplex PCR, lists solely in-frame clones and lacks some. The sample includes 130,000 or so clones. Broader study findings: Altogether, 150 to 200 TCR beta chains were recorded as cytomegalovirus-associated.

The chain joins TRBV27 to TRBJ1-1, with D unresolved. The source material was PBMCs. This receptor was obtained from a woman between 40 and 50 years old in good health and CMV-seronegative. The CDR3 DNA sequence: TGTGCCAGCAGCCCTGGCCAAGCTTTCTTT. As protein: CASSPGQAFF.